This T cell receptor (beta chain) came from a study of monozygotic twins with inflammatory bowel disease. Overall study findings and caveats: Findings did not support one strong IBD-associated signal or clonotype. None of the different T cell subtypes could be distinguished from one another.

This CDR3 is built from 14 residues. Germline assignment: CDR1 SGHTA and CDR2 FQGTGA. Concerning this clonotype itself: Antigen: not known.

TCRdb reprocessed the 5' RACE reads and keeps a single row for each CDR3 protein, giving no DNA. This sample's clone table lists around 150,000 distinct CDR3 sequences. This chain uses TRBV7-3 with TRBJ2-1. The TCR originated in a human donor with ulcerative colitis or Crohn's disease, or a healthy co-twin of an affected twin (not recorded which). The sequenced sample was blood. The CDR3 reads CASSKTSAYNEQFF.